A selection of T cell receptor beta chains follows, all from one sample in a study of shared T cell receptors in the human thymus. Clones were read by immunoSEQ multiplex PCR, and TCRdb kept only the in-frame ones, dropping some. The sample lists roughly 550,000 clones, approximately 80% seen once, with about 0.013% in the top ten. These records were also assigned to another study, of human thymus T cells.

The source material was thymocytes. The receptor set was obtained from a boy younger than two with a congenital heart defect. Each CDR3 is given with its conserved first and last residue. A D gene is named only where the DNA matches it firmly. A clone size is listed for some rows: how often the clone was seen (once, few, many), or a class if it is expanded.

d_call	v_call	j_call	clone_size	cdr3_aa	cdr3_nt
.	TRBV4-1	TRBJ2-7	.	CASSQQQGPQLSYEQYF	TGCGCCAGCAGCCAACAACAGGGTCCCCAACTGAGCTACGAGCAGTACTTC
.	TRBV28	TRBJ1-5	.	CASIHTGLGQPQHF	TGTGCCAGCATCCACACAGGGCTTGGTCAGCCCCAGCATTTT
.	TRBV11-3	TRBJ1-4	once	CASSPRATNEKLFF	TGTGCCAGCAGCCCACGGGCAACTAATGAAAAACTGTTTTTT
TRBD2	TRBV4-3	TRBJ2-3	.	CASSPLRTSGTDTQYF	TGCGCCAGCAGCCCCCTTAGGACTAGCGGCACAGATACGCAGTATTTT
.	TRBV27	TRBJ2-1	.	CASGPLGGDEQFF	TGTGCCAGCGGCCCACTAGGGGGGGATGAGCAGTTCTTC
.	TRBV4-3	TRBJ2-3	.	CASSQDLGRGGRTDTQYF	TGCGCCAGCAGCCAAGATCTTGGTAGGGGCGGACGCACAGATACGCAGTATTTT
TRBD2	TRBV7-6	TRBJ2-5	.	CASSSGLAGGGRETQYF	TGTGCCAGCAGCTCGGGACTAGCGGGGGGGGGTAGGGAGACCCAGTACTTC
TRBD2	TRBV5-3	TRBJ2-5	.	CARSSGLAGVQETQYF	TGTGCCAGAAGCTCCGGACTAGCGGGAGTACAAGAGACCCAGTACTTC
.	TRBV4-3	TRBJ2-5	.	CASSQDRTIVETQYF	TGCGCCAGCAGCCAAGATCGTACTATCGTGGAGACCCAGTACTTC
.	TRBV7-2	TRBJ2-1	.	CASSRTDSSQNEQFF	TGTGCCAGCAGCCGAACGGACTCCTCCCAGAATGAGCAGTTCTTC
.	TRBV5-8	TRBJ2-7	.	CASSPGSAGPSRAYEQYF	TGTGCCAGCAGCCCGGGTTCGGCAGGGCCCTCAAGGGCCTACGAGCAGTACTTC
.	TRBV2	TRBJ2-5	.	CASTDRGKEETQYF	TGTGCCAGCACGGACCGGGGGAAAGAGGAGACCCAGTACTTC
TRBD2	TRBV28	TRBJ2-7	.	CASVPRGGRATYEQYF	TGTGCCAGCGTACCCCGCGGAGGGAGGGCAACCTACGAGCAGTACTTC
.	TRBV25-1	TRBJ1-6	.	CASSEAGRNSPLHF	TGTGCCAGCAGTGAGGCAGGGAGGAATTCACCCCTCCACTTT
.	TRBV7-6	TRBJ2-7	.	CASSFFGADRPSYEQYF	TGTGCCAGCAGCTTTTTTGGGGCAGACAGGCCATCCTACGAGCAGTACTTC
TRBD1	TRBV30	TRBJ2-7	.	CAWSPPTGTGSYEQYF	TGTGCCTGGAGTCCCCCTACCGGGACAGGGTCCTACGAGCAGTACTTC
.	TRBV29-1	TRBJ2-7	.	CSASQGTGGYEQYF	TGCAGCGCCTCCCAGGGGACCGGTGGCTACGAGCAGTACTTC
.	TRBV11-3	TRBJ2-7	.	CASSLVPIQVQYF	TGTGCCAGCAGCTTAGTGCCTATCCAGGTACAGTACTTC
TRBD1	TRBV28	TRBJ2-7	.	CASRPGTGGEQYF	TGTGCCAGCAGGCCCGGGACAGGGGGCGAGCAGTACTTC
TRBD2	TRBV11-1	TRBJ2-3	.	CASSLGTSGNCTDTQYF	TGTGCCAGCAGCTTAGGGACTAGCGGGAATTGCACAGATACGCAGTATTTT
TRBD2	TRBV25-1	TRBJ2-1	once	CASSEFYWEREHNEQFF	TGTGCCAGCAGTGAATTTTATTGGGAGCGGGAGCACAATGAGCAGTTCTTC
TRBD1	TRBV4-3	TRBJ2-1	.	CASSQAQQGAAGLNEQFF	TGCGCCAGCAGCCAAGCACAGCAGGGGGCGGCCGGGTTGAATGAGCAGTTCTTC
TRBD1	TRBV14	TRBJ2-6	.	CASSQAGTAASAGANVLTF	TGTGCCAGCAGCCAAGCGGGGACAGCGGCTAGTGCTGGGGCCAACGTCCTGACTTTC
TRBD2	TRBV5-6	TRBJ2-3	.	CASSLGRELDTQYF	TGTGCCAGCAGCTTAGGGCGGGAGCTAGATACGCAGTATTTT
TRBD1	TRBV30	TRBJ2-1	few	CAWSPGTGGLFNEQFF	TGTGCCTGGAGTCCCGGGACAGGGGGATTATTCAATGAGCAGTTCTTC
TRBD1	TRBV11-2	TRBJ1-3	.	CASSCEETGTGGTGNTIYF	TGTGCCAGCAGTTGCGAGGAAACCGGGACAGGGGGCACTGGAAACACCATATATTTT
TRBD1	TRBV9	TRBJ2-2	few	CASSVETGTANTGELFF	TGTGCCAGCAGCGTAGAGACCGGGACAGCGAACACCGGGGAGCTGTTTTTT
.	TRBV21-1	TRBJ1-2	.	CASWGRANYGYTF	TGTGCCAGCTGGGGCAGAGCTAACTATGGCTACACCTTC
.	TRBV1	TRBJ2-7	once	CTSSQDHMPGLAAYEQYF	TGCACCAGCAGCCAAGACCACATGCCGGGACTAGCGGCATACGAGCAGTACTTC
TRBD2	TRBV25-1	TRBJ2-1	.	CASSEGTSGSNEQFF	TGTGCCAGCAGTGAGGGGACTAGCGGGAGCAATGAGCAGTTCTTC
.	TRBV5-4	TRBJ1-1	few	CASSNTRDMNTEAFF	TGTGCCAGCAGCAATACCAGGGACATGAACACTGAAGCTTTCTTT
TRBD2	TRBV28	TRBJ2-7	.	CATFSGGRGAYEQYF	TGTGCCACCTTTAGCGGGGGACGGGGAGCCTACGAGCAGTACTTC
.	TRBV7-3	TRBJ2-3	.	CASSLLPRDSTDTQYF	TGTGCCAGCAGCTTATTACCTCGGGATAGCACAGATACGCAGTATTTT
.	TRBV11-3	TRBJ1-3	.	CASSLGSGHSGNTIYF	TGTGCCAGCAGCTTAGGGTCGGGACACTCTGGAAACACCATATATTTT
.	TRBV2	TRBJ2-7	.	CASMDFSYEQYF	TGTGCCAGCATGGACTTCTCCTACGAGCAGTACTTC
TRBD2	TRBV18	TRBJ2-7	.	CASSPPLAGGQAYEQYF	TGTGCCAGCTCACCACCGTTAGCGGGAGGGCAAGCCTACGAGCAGTACTTC
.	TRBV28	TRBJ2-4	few	CASSSPQGPAKNIQYF	TGTGCCAGCAGTTCCCCCCAGGGGCCCGCCAAAAACATTCAGTACTTC
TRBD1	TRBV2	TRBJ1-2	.	CARGTGHGYTF	TGTGCCAGAGGGACAGGACATGGCTACACCTTC
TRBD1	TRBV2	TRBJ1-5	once	CASRRQGEDQPQHF	TGTGCCAGCAGGCGACAGGGGGAAGATCAGCCCCAGCATTTT
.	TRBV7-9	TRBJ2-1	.	CASREASNEQFF	TGTGCCAGCAGGGAGGCGAGCAATGAGCAGTTCTTC
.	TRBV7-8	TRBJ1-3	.	CASSPYRVGGNTIYF	TGTGCCAGCAGCCCCTACAGGGTAGGGGGAAACACCATATATTTT
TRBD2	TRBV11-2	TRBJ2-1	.	CASSLRTSGYNEQFF	TGTGCCAGCAGCTTAAGGACTAGCGGTTACAATGAGCAGTTCTTC